What follows describes a single TCR beta chain. Its antigen is still unknown. The sample carries other DNA sequences with the same CDR3. Clones were sequenced by immunoSEQ multiplex PCR, and TCRdb holds only the in-frame ones, with some missing. The sample shows about 680,000 clones, 70% to 90% of them seen only once. Treatment denoted: roughly 19 received Ad26.COV2.S at low or high dose, single or two shots; several received placebo; per-sample allocation not given. The investigators took samples on day 63 after the first vaccine or placebo injection. These data are taken from a study of Ad26.COV2.S vaccination and SARS-CoV-2 variants. Turning to the study itself: Intramuscularly, Ad26.COV2.S was given either once or twice, 56 days apart. The study, taken as a whole, reports: For non-spike TCRs, breadth in vaccine recipients resembled that in placebo recipients. Recipients given vaccine exceeded placebo recipients in spike-specific TCR breadth.

The CDR3 covers 14 residues. Trimming left V 3 bases short and J 2 bases short, with 11 bases between. Germline CDR1 reads MNHEY; CDR2 reads SMNVEV (reference sequence). Sample: peripheral blood, taken in a trial of Ad26.COV2.S vaccine versus placebo. The rearrangement links TRBV27 to TRBJ2-7; a possible D gene is TRBD2 (7 bases). This receptor was obtained from a person aged 18-65 years who received the Ad26.COV2.S COVID-19 vaccine or a placebo. The CDR3 nucleotides are TGTGCCAGCAGTTTGGGGGCGGGAGCCTACGAGCAGTACTTC. Translated, it gives CASSLGAGAYEQYF.